Below, 30 T cell receptor beta chains from the same sample are listed, as sequenced in a study of cytomegalovirus exposure and HLA in healthy donors. Use of 60 Vbeta and 13 Jbeta primers characterized the PCR. Produced via immunoSEQ multiplex PCR; TCRdb's table is partial and in-frame only. The table shows some 130,000 clones, with roughly 84% occurring only once. Sample: PBMCs. These receptors came from a girl aged 2-10 years in good health and CMV-seronegative.

The V call is TRBV21-1, the J call TRBJ2-6; the D call of TRBD1 is as the table states it, not checked on the DNA. TRBV21-1 is tagged as a pseudogene. The CDR3 is 23 residues long. The CDR3 reads CASSKAPETGGFIRLYGANVLTF. CDR3 bases: TGTGCCAGCAGCAAAGCGCCGGAGACAGGGGGCTTTATCCGCCTTTATGGGGCCAACGTCCTGACTTTC.

V is TRBV25-1 and J is TRBJ2-7; TRBD1 might be the D (6 bases). Trimming left V 4 bases short and J 2 bases short, with 12 bases between. The CDR3 runs 14 residues. Germline V CDR1 and CDR2: MGHDK, SYGVNS. CDR3 bases: TGTGCCAGCAGTGGGAGGCCAGGGGCCTACGAGCAGTACTTC. This codes for CASSGRPGAYEQYF.

The sample holds a few counts of this clone. J is TRBJ1-1 and V is TRBV6-1, with D possibly matching TRBD1 (5 bases). Trimming removed 5 bases from V and 5 bases from J, with 15 bases in between. The CDR3 is 14 residues long. CDR1 MNHNS and CDR2 SASEGT come from the germline V gene. The DNA of the CDR3 is TGTGCCAGCAGTTGGGGACTTGTGGAAACTGAAGCTTTCTTT. Encoded protein: CASSWGLVETEAFF.

V and J are TRBV6-5 and TRBJ2-5; the match to TRBD1 covers 8 bases. The germline V gene encodes CDR1 MNHEY and CDR2 SVGAGI. CDR3 length: 15 residues. Trimming cost V 2 bases and J 1 base; bases outside gene matches: 3. The CDR3 region has the DNA TGTGCCAGCAGTTACCGGACAGGGAGCCAAGAGACCCAGTACTTC. Its translation: CASSYRTGSQETQYF.

CDR3 region: CASRGDRGGSYEQYF. Here the CDR3 DNA reads TGTGCCAGCAGAGGGGACAGGGGGGGCTCCTACGAGCAGTACTTC. The chain recombines TRBV2 with TRBJ2-5; 11 bases map to TRBD1. The tail of the sequence fits TRBJ2-7 better, so the J call may be wrong. The V gene's germline CDR1 is SNHLY and CDR2 FYNNEI. This CDR3 is built from 15 residues.

V gene TRBV16 combines with J gene TRBJ1-5; the match to TRBD1 covers 10 bases. V was clipped by 4 bases and J by 2 bases; unmatched bases: 8. The germline CDR1 and CDR2 sequences are KGHSY and FQNENV. This CDR3 spans 17 amino acids. The DNA of the CDR3 is TGTGCCAGCAGCCGAAGACAGGGGGCAGTGGGCAATCAGCCCCAGCATTTT. This codes for CASSRRQGAVGNQPQHF. Supplemented by reference TRBV16 and TRBJ1-5, the full variable domain reads GEEVAQTPKHLVRGEGQKAKLYCAPIKGHSYVFWYQQVLKNEFKFLISFQNENVFDETGMPKERFSAKCLPNSPCSLEIQATKLEDSAVYFCASSRRQGAVGNQPQHFGDGTRLSIL.

In this sample, this clone turned up once. The chain links TRBV2 to TRBJ2-1; the D is unclear. The CDR3 has 13 residues. V was shortened by 4 bases and J by 6 bases, with 10 bases between the two germline ends. In germline, CDR1 is SNHLY, CDR2 FYNNEI. Here the CDR3 DNA reads TGTGCCAGCAGTGCGTCAGGATTCAATGAGCAGTTCTTC. This codes for CASSASGFNEQFF.

The chain has TRBV19 and TRBJ1-2, with a tentative D call TRBD1 (5 bases). Germline CDR1 is LNHDA and CDR2 is SQIVND (reference sequence). The CDR3 sequence is 12 residues long. The V gene lost 4 bases and the J gene lost 8 bases, with 11 bases spanning the gap. The CDR3 DNA is TGTGCCAGTAGTACCCAGGGTCGGGGCTACACCTTC. This sequence encodes CASSTQGRGYTF.

The rearrangement joins TRBV5-1 to TRBJ1-4, with D perhaps matching TRBD1 (6 bases). Per the germline V gene, CDR1 is SGHRS and CDR2 is YFSETQ. The CDR3 sequence is 18 residues long. Trimming took off 0 bases at V and 0 bases at J, with 15 bases between the two ends. CDR3 residues: CASSLVGATSATNEKLFF. DNA for the CDR3: TGCGCCAGCAGCTTGGTGGGGGCGACAAGTGCAACTAATGAAAAACTGTTTTTT.

The rearrangement uses TRBV4-2 and TRBJ2-7, with D possibly matching TRBD1 (6 bases). V lost 3 bases and J 4 bases, leaving 19 bases between the germline ends. Germline V gives CDR1 LGHNA, CDR2 YNFKEQ. The CDR3 extends over 16 amino acids. CDR3 coding DNA: TGTGCCAGCAGCCAGGAAAAGAGGACAGCGAGTTACGAGCAGTACTTC. Its translation is CASSQEKRTASYEQYF.

J is TRBJ2-3 and V is TRBV19; no reliable D call. Deletions cut 6 bases from V and 2 bases from J, with 12 bases between. Germline V gene sequence: CDR1 LNHDA, CDR2 SQIVND (reference sequence). The CDR3 contains 14 residues. The DNA for the CDR3 is TGTGCCAGTAGGAGGAGCAGCATCACAGATACGCAGTATTTT. It encodes CASRRSSITDTQYF.

This CDR3 is CASSPVPGGTGELFF. The CDR3 DNA sequence: TGTGCCAGCAGCCCCGTCCCAGGGGGCACCGGGGAGCTGTTTTTT. This rearrangement joins TRBV7-2 to TRBJ2-2, with TRBD1 matching 7 bases. Germline trimming cut 5 bases from V and 4 bases from J; bases unmatched to any gene: 7. CDR1 is SGHTA, CDR2 FQGNSA, per germline. The CDR3 runs 15 residues.

The chain carries TRBV19 and TRBJ1-1, with D perhaps TRBD1 (5 bases). CDR3 length: 13 residues. Germline CDR1 and CDR2: LNHDA and SQIVND (reference sequence). V gave up 6 bases and J gave up 6 bases, with 14 bases separating them. The CDR3 reads CASRGERGSEAFF. The CDR3, as DNA: TGTGCCAGTAGAGGGGAAAGGGGTTCTGAAGCTTTCTTT.

V and J are TRBV6-1 and TRBJ1-2; the match to TRBD1 covers 7 bases. This CDR3 region has 15 residues. Trimming at V came to 1 base and at J to 4 bases, leaving 6 bases not matched to a gene. In germline, CDR1 is MNHNS, CDR2 SASEGT. CDR3 DNA sequence: TGTGCCAGCAGTGAAGACTGGACAGGTGGCTATGGCTACACCTTC. This encodes CASSEDWTGGYGYTF.

V is TRBV7-3 and J is TRBJ2-1; D is perhaps TRBD2 (6 bases). V lost 4 bases and J lost 10, with 17 bases in between. The CDR3 contains 14 residues. The germline V gene encodes CDR1 SGHTA and CDR2 FQGTGA. The CDR3 nucleotides are TGTGCCAGCAGCTCTCCGGGACTCGGCTCGGAGCAGTTCTTC. Protein product: CASSSPGLGSEQFF.

This clone rates as medium-sized. CDR3 coding DNA: TGCGCCAGCAGCTCCCCAGGGTCTGAAGCTTTCTTT. Protein: CASSSPGSEAFF. V is TRBV4-1 and J is TRBJ1-1; D perhaps matches TRBD1 (5 bases). This CDR3 has 12 residues. V dropped 5 bases and J dropped 6 bases, with 10 bases sitting between them. Germline V gives CDR1 MGHRA, CDR2 YSYEKL.

The chain couples TRBV14 to TRBJ2-2; 10 bases align to TRBD2. Germline trimming cut 3 bases from V and 4 bases from J; bases unmatched to any gene: 5. Looked up from germline, CDR1 is SGHDN and CDR2 is FVKESK. The CDR3 sequence is 16 residues long. CDR3 sequence reads: CASSHPAGGGTGELFF. The CDR3 DNA reads TGTGCCAGCAGCCACCCAGCGGGAGGGGGCACCGGGGAGCTGTTTTTT.

V usage is TRBV18 and J usage is TRBJ2-5; the D gene is possibly TRBD1 (6 bases). The closer fit of TRBJ2-7 to the DNA end suggests the J call may be wrong. The V gene's germline CDR1 is KGHSH and CDR2 LQKENI. The CDR3 length is 14 residues. The CDR3 loop reads CASSPYSGVYEQYF. The CDR3 nucleotides are TGTGCCAGCTCACCATATTCAGGGGTGTACGAGCAGTACTTC.

V gene TRBV15 combines with J gene TRBJ1-4; 10 bases map to TRBD1. This CDR3 region has 16 residues. CDR1 and CDR2 (germline): LNHNV, YYDKDF (reference sequence). V lost 3 bases to trimming and J lost 4 bases; unmatched junction nucleotides: 5. CDR3: CATSSGQGDSNEKLFF. Here the CDR3 DNA reads TGTGCCACCAGCAGTGGACAGGGGGATAGTAATGAAAAACTGTTTTTT.

This clone was detected once. V is TRBV27 and J is TRBJ2-3; 16 nucleotides line up with TRBD2. V lost 5 bases to trimming and J lost 4 bases; unmatched junction nucleotides: 3. This CDR3 comprises 16 residues. In germline, CDR1 is MNHEY, CDR2 SMNVEV (reference sequence). The chain's CDR3 is CASSLGLAGGPDTQYF. In nucleotides, the CDR3 is TGTGCCAGCAGTCTGGGACTAGCGGGGGGGCCAGATACGCAGTATTTT.

The V and J genes are TRBV6-6 and TRBJ2-1; 10 nucleotides line up with TRBD1. The CDR3 loop spans 14 amino acids. Germline V gene lookup returns CDR1 MNHNY and CDR2 SVGAGI (reference sequence). V lost 5 bases, J lost 9 bases, and 7 bases stayed unmatched. The CDR3 here is CASSPDRGRPEQFF. In DNA, the CDR3 is TGTGCCAGCAGTCCCGACAGGGGGCGCCCTGAGCAGTTCTTC.

V usage is TRBV6-1 and J usage is TRBJ1-2, with D maybe TRBD1 (5 bases). Germline CDR1 MNHNS, CDR2 SASEGT. The CDR3 covers 11 residues. Trimming cost V 7 bases and J 13 bases, with 16 bases left between them. The CDR3 region has the DNA TGTGCCAGCACCCCGGGGGGGTTCGGCACCTTC. This encodes CASTPGGFGTF.

This clone came up a few times. The rearrangement joins TRBV4-2 to TRBJ1-3; TRBD1 might be the D (6 bases). Germline V gene lookup returns CDR1 LGHNA and CDR2 YNFKEQ. CDR3 size: 14 residues. Trimming cost V 0 bases and J 8 bases, with 11 bases left between them. CDR3 protein: CASSQDARGYTIYF. The DNA of the CDR3 is TGTGCCAGCAGCCAAGACGCCAGGGGATACACCATATATTTT.

The rearrangement links TRBV6-5 to TRBJ2-1; TRBD2 is a possible D gene (6 bases). This CDR3 is built from 13 residues. The V and J ends lost 2 bases and 8 bases respectively, with 10 bases between them. The germline V gene has CDR1 MNHEY and CDR2 SVGAGI. CDR3 DNA: TGTGCCAGCAGTTACGGCGGGGTTGATGAGCAGTTCTTC. Translation: CASSYGGVDEQFF.

The chain employs TRBV27 and TRBJ2-5, with 10 bases aligning to TRBD1. Trimming removed 5 bases from V and 4 bases from J; junction bases left unmatched: 4. The CDR3 is made up of 14 amino acids. The germline gives CDR1 MNHEY, CDR2 SMNVEV (reference sequence). In DNA form, the CDR3 reads TGTGCCAGCAGTCCACGGACAGGGGGAGAGACCCAGTACTTC. The encoded protein is CASSPRTGGETQYF.

V is TRBV5-1 and J is TRBJ1-2; maybe TRBD1 (5 bases). V was cut by 2 bases and J by 8 bases, with 13 bases left in between. The V gene's germline CDR1 is SGHRS and CDR2 YFSETQ. The length of the CDR3 is 13 residues. The CDR3 is CASSFRQGVGYTF. The CDR3 DNA follows: TGCGCCAGCAGCTTCAGGCAAGGGGTCGGCTACACCTTC.

The CDR3 sequence is CASSLGHHTDTQYF. As DNA, the CDR3 is TGTGCCAGCAGCTTAGGGCACCACACAGATACGCAGTATTTT. The chain has TRBV7-2 and TRBJ2-3; no firm D call. Between the trimmed V and J ends, which lost 1 base and 2 bases, there was a span of 7 bases. Germline CDR1 reads SGHTA; CDR2 reads FQGNSA. CDR3 length equals 14 residues.

This chain uses TRBV2 with TRBJ1-1; D gene uncertain. With 4 bases removed from V and 2 bases from J, the gap between germline ends came to 8 bases. CDR1 SNHLY and CDR2 FYNNEI come from the germline V gene. CDR3 size: 13 residues. CDR3 protein: CASSARGNTEAFF. The CDR3, as DNA: TGTGCCAGCAGTGCACGAGGCAACACTGAAGCTTTCTTT.

The chain employs TRBV7-3 and TRBJ2-1; D is undetermined. V was clipped by 1 base and J by 1 base, with 5 bases between them. The CDR3 contains 14 residues. Germline V lookup: CDR1 SGHTA, CDR2 FQGTGA. The CDR3 DNA reads TGTGCCAGCAGCTTAAGTCCTTCCTACAATGAGCAGTTCTTC. Translated, it gives CASSLSPSYNEQFF.

The chain has TRBV28 and TRBJ2-7; the match to TRBD2 covers 14 bases. V gave up 7 bases and J gave up 3 bases; unmatched junction bases: 14. This CDR3 has 18 amino acids. Germline CDR1 is MDHEN and CDR2 is SYDVKM. The CDR3 is CASKTGLAGDFFGYEQYF. The DNA of the CDR3 is TGTGCCAGCAAAACGGGACTAGCGGGAGATTTTTTCGGCTACGAGCAGTACTTC.